This TCR beta chain was recovered during a study of human T cells and chemical hapten exposure. TCRdb analysed the RACE reads with MiXCR anew, one entry per CDR3 protein. The sample records 85,000 to 90,000 distinct CDR3 sequences, around 9.6% being singletons. This clonotype showed up many times. Time point given: pre-sensitization, week 0. The treatment was: therapeutic diphenylcyclopropenone sensitization with weekly scalp DPC. V was clipped by 2 bases and J by 2 bases; unmatched bases: 7. Germline lookup yields CDR1 ENHRY and CDR2 SYGVKD. The CDR3 length is 16 residues. Sample: whole blood, taken in connection with sensitization to the hapten diphenylcyclopropenone (DPC). The receptor's source is a woman between 40 and 50 years old with alopecia areata. Some clones in this sample may be carry-over from other donors' samples. This chain uses TRBV10-3 with TRBJ2-3, with 7 bases fitting TRBD2. In DNA form, the CDR3 reads TGTGCCATCAGTGAGGGAGTAGCGGGCCCCACAGATACGCAGTATTTT. Translation: CAISEGVAGPTDTQYF.